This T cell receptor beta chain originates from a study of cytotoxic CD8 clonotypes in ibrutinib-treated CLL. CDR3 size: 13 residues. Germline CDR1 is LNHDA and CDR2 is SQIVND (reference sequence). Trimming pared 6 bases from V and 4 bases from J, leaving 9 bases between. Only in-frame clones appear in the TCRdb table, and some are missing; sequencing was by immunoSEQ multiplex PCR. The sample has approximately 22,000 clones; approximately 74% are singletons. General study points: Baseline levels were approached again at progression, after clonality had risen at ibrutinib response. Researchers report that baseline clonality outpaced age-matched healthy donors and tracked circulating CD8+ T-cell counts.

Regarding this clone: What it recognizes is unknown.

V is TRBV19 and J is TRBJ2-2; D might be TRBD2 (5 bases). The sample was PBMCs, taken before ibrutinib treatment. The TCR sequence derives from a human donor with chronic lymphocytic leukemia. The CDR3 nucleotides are TGTGCCAGTAGCGGGGTCCTCACCGGGGAGCTGTTTTTT. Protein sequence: CASSGVLTGELFF.